A single TCR beta chain is shown here with its context. This entry comes from a study of blood T cell repertoires in COVID-19. How the authors handled the data: The assay estimated nucleated cells by amplifying reference gene primers. TCRdb's table, derived via immunoSEQ multiplex PCR, lists solely in-frame clones and lacks some. V and J calls and clone size are given by that table; D and trimming were obtained from the DNA. The table lists 180,000 or so clones, about 80% of them singletons. The length of the CDR3 is 15 residues. V was shortened by 5 bases and J by 0 bases, with 13 bases between the two germline ends. Germline CDR1 reads SGHVS; CDR2 reads FQNEAQ.

Specimen: PBMCs or T cells enriched from blood (not recorded which). The TCR originated in a man between 50 and 59 years old who had recovered from COVID-19. The rearrangement joins TRBV7-8 to TRBJ1-2; no clear D. The CDR3 DNA reads TGTGCCAGCAGCCATTCAGTAACCGCTAACTATGGCTACACCTTC. Translation: CASSHSVTANYGYTF.